Listed below are T cell receptor beta chains from one sample, sequenced in a study of blood T cell repertoires in COVID-19. The assay was immunoSEQ multiplex PCR, and TCRdb's table has in-frame clones only and misses some. This table has some 200,000 clones, more than 75% appearing once. Sequencing was performed on PBMCs or T cells enriched from blood (not recorded which). These receptors came from a woman aged 45-59 years who had recovered from COVID-19. Both conserved end residues are part of each CDR3. Each record gives: D gene, J gene, clone size, V gene, CDR3 protein, CDR3 DNA. The D gene is left open where the match is weak. Clone size is not always given. Where it is, it says once, few, many or a class for expanded clones.

D: TRBD2
J: TRBJ2-1
size: once
V: TRBV19
CDR3: CASSHRGESGRAYNEQFF
DNA: TGTGCCAGTAGCCATAGAGGGGAAAGCGGGAGGGCCTACAATGAGCAGTTCTTC

D: TRBD2
J: TRBJ2-2
size: -
V: TRBV7-9
CDR3: CASSPRTSVDTGELFF
DNA: TGTGCCAGCAGCCCGCGGACTAGTGTCGACACCGGGGAGCTGTTTTTT

D: TRBD1
J: TRBJ1-1
size: once
V: TRBV2
CDR3: CASGQGANTEAFF
DNA: TGTGCCAGCGGACAGGGAGCGAACACTGAAGCTTTCTTT

D: -
J: TRBJ2-1
size: -
V: TRBV7-9
CDR3: CASSPLVGEQFF
DNA: TGTGCCAGCAGCCCCCTAGTTGGAGAGCAGTTCTTC

D: TRBD1
J: TRBJ1-4
size: once
V: TRBV28
CDR3: CASSRPPGQGNEKLFF
DNA: TGTGCCAGCAGCCGTCCTCCGGGACAGGGGAATGAAAAACTGTTTTTT

D: -
J: TRBJ1-2
size: once
V: TRBV5-1
CDR3: CASSLGSGAVGYTF
DNA: TGCGCCAGCAGCTTGGGATCAGGCGCCGTTGGCTACACCTTC

D: -
J: TRBJ2-7
size: -
V: TRBV6-5
CDR3: CASKKGVGEQYF
DNA: TGTGCCAGCAAAAAAGGGGTGGGAGAGCAGTACTTC

D: TRBD2
J: TRBJ2-1
size: -
V: TRBV29-1
CDR3: CSVEGGTMYNEQFF
DNA: TGCAGCGTTGAGGGTGGGACTATGTACAATGAGCAGTTCTTC

D: -
J: TRBJ1-4
size: -
V: TRBV6-6
CDR3: CASSTGTTNEKLFF
DNA: TGTGCCAGCAGCACAGGGACAACTAATGAAAAACTGTTTTTT

D: -
J: TRBJ1-2
size: -
V: TRBV19
CDR3: CASSNPGSYGYTF
DNA: TGTGCCAGTAGTAACCCCGGGAGCTATGGCTACACCTTC

D: TRBD2
J: TRBJ2-6
size: -
V: TRBV2
CDR3: CASSLHGGSGANVLTF
DNA: TGTGCCAGCAGCCTCCACGGGGGGTCTGGGGCCAACGTCCTGACTTTC

D: TRBD1
J: TRBJ1-2
size: -
V: TRBV15
CDR3: CATSRDQDRVHGYTF
DNA: TGTGCCACCAGCAGAGATCAGGACAGGGTCCATGGCTACACCTTC

D: -
J: TRBJ1-3
size: -
V: TRBV18
CDR3: CASSPQGIGTGNTIYF
DNA: TGTGCCAGCTCACCACAGGGGATCGGTACTGGAAACACCATATATTTT

D: TRBD1
J: TRBJ1-6
size: few
V: TRBV29-1
CDR3: CSVARDRASPLHF
DNA: TGCAGCGTCGCCCGGGACAGGGCTTCACCCCTCCACTTT

D: TRBD2
J: TRBJ2-1
size: -
V: TRBV28
CDR3: CASSFASGSEDEQFF
DNA: TGTGCCAGCAGTTTCGCTAGCGGGAGTGAGGATGAGCAGTTCTTC

D: TRBD1
J: TRBJ2-5
size: -
V: TRBV9
CDR3: CASSVGGWTGGLGETQYF
DNA: TGTGCCAGCAGCGTAGGAGGTTGGACAGGGGGCCTCGGGGAGACCCAGTACTTC

D: TRBD1
J: TRBJ2-1
size: -
V: TRBV3-1/TRBV3-2
CDR3: CASSFTQGEQFF
DNA: TGTGCCAGCAGCTTTACACAGGGGGAACAGTTCTTC

D: -
J: TRBJ1-2
size: -
V: TRBV29-1
CDR3: CSVLGGGSYTF
DNA: TGCAGCGTCCTGGGGGGAGGGAGCTACACCTTC

D: TRBD1
J: TRBJ2-7
size: -
V: TRBV5-4
CDR3: CASSANSGTGGWKQYF
DNA: TGTGCCAGCAGCGCCAATTCCGGGACAGGGGGATGGAAGCAGTACTTC

D: TRBD1
J: TRBJ2-1
size: -
V: TRBV9
CDR3: CASSDPPGQPYNEQFF
DNA: TGTGCCAGCAGCGATCCCCCGGGACAGCCTTACAATGAGCAGTTCTTC

D: -
J: TRBJ1-1
size: -
V: TRBV28
CDR3: CASSLAGKDTEAFF
DNA: TGTGCCAGCAGTTTAGCAGGGAAGGACACTGAAGCTTTCTTT

D: -
J: TRBJ2-5
size: -
V: TRBV5-1
CDR3: CASSSAGAGGETQYF
DNA: TGCGCCAGCAGCTCGGCGGGGGCCGGGGGGGAGACCCAGTACTTC

D: TRBD1
J: TRBJ1-5
size: -
V: TRBV28
CDR3: CASSLGGTGIEGNQPQHF
DNA: TGTGCCAGCAGTTTAGGAGGGACAGGGATTGAGGGCAATCAGCCCCAGCATTTT

D: TRBD2
J: TRBJ2-2
size: -
V: TRBV7-3
CDR3: CASSSTTSGRGTGELFF
DNA: TGTGCCAGCAGCTCGACCACTAGCGGGAGGGGCACCGGGGAGCTGTTTTTT

D: TRBD1
J: TRBJ1-5
size: -
V: TRBV2
CDR3: CASSRDSSNQPQHF
DNA: TGTGCCAGCAGTAGGGACAGTAGCAATCAGCCCCAGCATTTT